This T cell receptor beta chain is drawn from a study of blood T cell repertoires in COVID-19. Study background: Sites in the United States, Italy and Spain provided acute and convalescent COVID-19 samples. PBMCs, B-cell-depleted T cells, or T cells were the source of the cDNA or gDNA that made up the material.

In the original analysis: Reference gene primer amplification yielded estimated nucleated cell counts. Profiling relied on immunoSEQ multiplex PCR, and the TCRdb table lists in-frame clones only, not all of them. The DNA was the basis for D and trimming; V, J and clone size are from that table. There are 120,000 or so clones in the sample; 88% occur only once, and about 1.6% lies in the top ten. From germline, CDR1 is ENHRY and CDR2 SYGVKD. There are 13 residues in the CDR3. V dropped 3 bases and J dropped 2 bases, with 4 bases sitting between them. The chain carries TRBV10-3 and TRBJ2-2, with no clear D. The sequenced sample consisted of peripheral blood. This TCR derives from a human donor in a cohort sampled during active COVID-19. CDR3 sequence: CAISEQNTGELFF. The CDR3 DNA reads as TGTGCCATCAGTGAACAAAACACCGGGGAGCTGTTTTTT.